The 20 T cell receptor beta chains in this list originate from one sample, sequenced in a study of human T cells and chemical hapten exposure. Sequencing started from total RNA isolated from unfractionated whole blood. One entry per CDR3 protein results from TCRdb running MiXCR on the 5' RACE reads. The sample includes more than 140,000 distinct CDR3 sequences, 4.1% of them seen just once. All receptors derive from a female donor in good health.

This clonotype was seen repeatedly, ten times or more. CDR3 nucleotides: TGTGCCAGCAGCAAAGGGAGTCAGGGCATAACGGGAGAGAATGAAAAACTGTTTTTT. Protein product: CASSKGSQGITGENEKLFF. The chain is built from TRBV21-1 and TRBJ1-4. TRBV21-1 is tagged as a pseudogene. This CDR3 has 19 residues.

This clonotype was detected many times. This chain uses TRBV19 with TRBJ1-2, with D possibly TRBD1 on 5 matching bases. From germline, CDR1 is LNHDA and CDR2 SQIVND (reference sequence). The CDR3 extends over 12 amino acids. With 0 bases removed from V and 8 bases from J, the gap between germline ends came to 7 bases. CDR3 sequence reads: CASSIEGRGYTF. The CDR3 DNA reads as TGTGCCAGTAGTATAGAGGGACGAGGCTACACCTTC.

This clonotype appeared a few times. The gene calls are TRBV5-1 and TRBJ2-1, with D perhaps TRBD2 (7 bases). The CDR3 is 16 residues long. Germline values: CDR1 SGHRS, CDR2 YFSETQ. The ends were cut back, 4 bases at V and 4 bases at J, with 18 bases in the middle. CDR3 nucleotide sequence: TGCGCCAGCAGCATAGACAAGGGGGGGGTTTACAATGAGCAGTTCTTC. Protein: CASSIDKGGVYNEQFF. Complete variable domain (other parts from reference TRBV5-1 and TRBJ2-1): KAGVTQTPRYLIKTRGQQVTLSCSPISGHRSVSWYQQTPGQGLQFLFEYFSETQRNKGNFPGRFSGRQFSNSRSEMNVSTLELGDSALYLCASSIDKGGVYNEQFFGPGTRLTVL.

This clonotype was seen at least ten times. This sequence joins TRBV14 and TRBJ1-3; 7 nucleotides align to TRBD1. Germline trimming cut 4 bases from V and 7 bases from J; bases unmatched to any gene: 7. CDR1 and CDR2 from the germline V gene are SGHDN and FVKESK. The CDR3 is made up of 14 amino acids. The CDR3 spells CASSPDRARNTIYF. The CDR3, as DNA: TGTGCCAGCAGCCCCGACAGGGCCCGGAACACCATATATTTT.

Many counts were recorded for this clonotype. The V and J genes are TRBV10-3 and TRBJ2-2; 7 positions agree with TRBD1. Germline V CDR1 and CDR2: ENHRY, SYGVKD. The CDR3 consists of 15 residues. Germline trimming cut 6 bases from V and 4 bases from J; bases unmatched to any gene: 8. The CDR3 spells CAISLRQGVTGELFF. The CDR3 bases are TGTGCCATCAGCCTCAGACAGGGAGTCACCGGGGAGCTGTTTTTT.

The sample holds many counts of this clonotype. The chain carries TRBV7-2 and TRBJ2-7; D possibly corresponds to TRBD1 (5 bases). Deletions cut 2 bases from V and 3 bases from J, with 11 bases between. The CDR3 loop spans 14 amino acids. Germline V gene sequence: CDR1 SGHTA, CDR2 FQGNSA. This CDR3 reads CASSLRQGHYEQYF. The DNA for the CDR3 is TGTGCCAGCAGCTTAAGGCAGGGTCACTACGAGCAGTACTTC. The whole variable domain, filled in from reference TRBV7-2 and TRBJ2-7, reads GAGVSQSPSNKVTEKGKDVELRCDPISGHTALYWYRQSLGQGLEFLIYFQGNSAPDKSGLPSDRFSAERTGGSVSTLTIQRTQQEDSAVYLCASSLRQGHYEQYFGPGTRLTVT.

This clonotype has more than one count but fewer than ten. A much more abundant neighbour one base away suggests this may be a read error. CDR3 bases: TGCAGTGCCCTGACGAGGACTAGCCCTTGTCGAGGCACAGATACGCAGTATTTT. It yields the protein CSALTRTSPCRGTDTQYF. V is TRBV20-1 and J is TRBJ2-3; TRBD2 matches at 8 bases. This CDR3 is 18 amino acids long. Trimming cost V 6 bases and J 1 base; bases outside gene matches: 18. The germline gives CDR1 DFQATT, CDR2 SNEGSKA (reference sequence).

The table lists this clonotype with many counts. The rearrangement links TRBV3-1 to TRBJ2-1; 15 bases fit TRBD2. CDR3 length: 16 amino acids. Germline V CDR1 and CDR2: LGHDT, YNNKEL (reference sequence). V lost 4 bases and J lost 7; bases outside the gene matches: 5. The CDR3 region is CASSLGLAGGTNEQFF. CDR3 DNA: TGTGCCAGCAGCCTCGGACTAGCGGGGGGGACGAATGAGCAGTTCTTC.

This clonotype has at least ten counts. The V gene is TRBV7-2, the J gene TRBJ1-5; no clear D. Trimming left V 1 base short and J 0 bases short, with 4 bases between. The CDR3 consists of 14 residues. Germline CDR1 is SGHTA and CDR2 is FQGNSA. CDR3 region: CASSLGNSNQPQHF. The DNA for the CDR3 is TGTGCCAGCAGCTTAGGTAATAGCAATCAGCCCCAGCATTTT.

This clonotype has a count of ten or more. The chain links TRBV11-2 to TRBJ2-2, with a possible D match to TRBD2 (5 bases). The CDR3 runs 15 residues. Germline CDR1 and CDR2: SGHAT and FQNNGV. Between the trimmed V and J ends, which lost 2 bases and 1 base, there was a span of 8 bases. Here the CDR3 DNA reads TGTGCCAGCAGCTTAAACGGGATGAACACCGGGGAGCTGTTTTTT. Protein sequence: CASSLNGMNTGELFF.

V is TRBV9 and J is TRBJ1-3; weak D call: TRBD1 (5 bases). Germline lookup yields CDR1 SGDLS and CDR2 YYNGEE. The V end was cut by 3 bases, the J end by 0 bases, with 22 bases between. The CDR3 runs 19 residues. The CDR3 region is CASSERGQGIGNSGNTIYF. The CDR3 DNA sequence: TGTGCCAGCAGCGAGAGAGGGCAGGGTATCGGGAACTCTGGAAACACCATATATTTT.

This clonotype was picked up many times. V and J are TRBV7-2 and TRBJ1-5; maybe TRBD1 (5 bases). CDR1 is SGHTA and CDR2 is FQGNSA in the germline V gene. This CDR3 spans 16 amino acids. The V end was cut by 0 bases, the J end by 3 bases, with 12 bases between. The CDR3 DNA follows: TGTGCCAGCAGCTTAGCGGGTTGGGGGGTCAATCAGCCCCAGCATTTT. Translating gives CASSLAGWGVNQPQHF.

This clonotype was seen many times. CDR3 sequence: CASSLGGTQETQYF. CDR3 DNA: TGTGCCAGCAGTCTCGGGGGTACCCAAGAGACCCAGTACTTC. This chain uses TRBV5-4 with TRBJ2-5, with a weak D call TRBD2 (6 bases). Germline CDR1 SGHNT, CDR2 YYREEE (reference sequence). The CDR3 spans 14 residues. Trimming removed 5 bases at V and 1 base at J, with 12 bases between. Based on the CDR3 plus reference TRBV5-4 and TRBJ2-5, the full variable domain is ETGVTQSPTHLIKTRGQQVTLRCSSQSGHNTVSWYQQALGQGPQFIFQYYREEENGRGNFPPRFSGLQFPNYSSELNVNALELDDSALYLCASSLGGTQETQYFGPGTRLLVL.

This clonotype was seen ten or more times. The V and J genes are TRBV5-4 and TRBJ2-3, with TRBD1 as a possible D gene (6 bases). With 3 bases removed from V and 0 bases from J, the gap between germline ends came to 11 bases. Germline V lookup: CDR1 SGHNT, CDR2 YYREEE (reference sequence). The CDR3 spans 15 residues. CDR3 nucleotides: TGTGCCAGCAGCTGGGACATTCAGAGCACAGATACGCAGTATTTT. As protein: CASSWDIQSTDTQYF.

This clonotype was seen repeatedly, ten times or more. The chain combines TRBV5-1 with TRBJ1-1; TRBD1 is a possible D gene (5 bases). Germline V gene sequence: CDR1 SGHRS, CDR2 YFSETQ. The V end was cut by 0 bases, the J end by 5 bases, with 14 bases between. The CDR3 runs to 15 residues. The CDR3 nucleotides read TGCGCCAGCAGCTTGGGGAAGGGGATTGGGACTGAAGCTTTCTTT. This translates into CASSLGKGIGTEAFF.

This clonotype was found many times. V gene TRBV5-4 combines with J gene TRBJ2-3; TRBD2 aligns across 12 bases. The CDR3 runs 17 residues. V lost 4 bases to trimming and J lost 0 bases; unmatched junction nucleotides: 6. Germline lookup yields CDR1 SGHNT and CDR2 YYREEE (reference sequence). The CDR3 here is CASSGGLAGSSTDTQYF. DNA for the CDR3: TGTGCCAGCAGCGGCGGACTAGCGGGGTCTAGCACAGATACGCAGTATTTT.

This clonotype was observed a handful of times. The chain carries TRBV5-6 and TRBJ1-1; D call uncertain. In germline, CDR1 is SGHDT, CDR2 YYEEEE. With 4 bases removed from V and 0 bases from J, the gap between germline ends came to 16 bases. This CDR3 region has 16 residues. CDR3 coding DNA: TGTGCCAGCAGCCTCGTCTGGGTAAACATGAACACTGAAGCTTTCTTT. It codes for CASSLVWVNMNTEAFF.

There are many counts of this clonotype. The CDR3 protein is CASSYPGLGDEQYF. The CDR3 region has the DNA TGTGCCAGCAGTTACCCAGGGTTGGGTGACGAGCAGTACTTC. The genes are TRBV6-6 and TRBJ2-7; weak D call: TRBD1 (5 bases). Germline V lookup: CDR1 MNHNY, CDR2 SVGAGI (reference sequence). CDR3 size: 14 residues. Trimming removed 2 bases from V and 5 bases from J, with 13 bases in between.

This clonotype appeared many times. V is TRBV3-1 and J is TRBJ2-3; TRBD1 or TRBD2 may be the D gene (5 bases each). This CDR3 has 15 amino acids. The V and J ends lost 3 bases and 0 bases respectively, with 10 bases between them. CDR1 and CDR2 from the germline V gene are LGHDT and YNNKEL (reference sequence). This CDR3 reads CASSHGAGSTDTQYF. The DNA for the CDR3 is TGTGCCAGCAGCCACGGGGCGGGTAGCACAGATACGCAGTATTTT.

The sample holds many counts of this clonotype. The chain couples TRBV3-1 to TRBJ1-2; 7 nucleotides align to TRBD1. The CDR3 consists of 13 residues. Germline CDR1 and CDR2: LGHDT and YNNKEL (reference sequence). The V segment lost 4 bases and the J segment 2 bases; nucleotides outside the gene matches: 1. The CDR3 DNA is TGTGCCAGCAGCCGGACAGGAAACTATGGCTACACCTTC. Its translation: CASSRTGNYGYTF.